This TCR beta chain was retrieved from a study of blood T cell repertoires in COVID-19. Study context: Sources were T cells, B-cell-depleted T cells, or PBMCs; the material itself was cDNA or gDNA.

Sequencing used immunoSEQ multiplex PCR; TCRdb keeps in-frame clones, though not all of them. The table lists about 100,000 clones, about 77% of them singletons. The ends lost 2 bases at V and 5 bases at J; junction bases unmatched: 4. Per germline, CDR1 SQVTM and CDR2 ANQGSEA. The CDR3 loop spans 13 amino acids. The material sequenced was peripheral blood. This sequence joins TRBV29-1 and TRBJ1-1, with 8 bases identical to TRBD1. This clonotype originated in a woman aged 70-85 years with acute or convalescent COVID-19. The CDR3 nucleotides are TGCAGCGTTGAACAGGGGGCGAATACTGAAGCTTTCTTT. It is translated as CSVEQGANTEAFF.